This T cell receptor (beta chain) was identified during a study of blood T cell repertoires in COVID-19. Study as a whole: Samples representing acute and convalescent COVID-19 were sourced from the United States, Italy and Spain. PBMCs, B-cell-depleted T cells, or T cells provided the cDNA or gDNA that made up the material.

In the authors' workflow: Amplification from reference gene primers served as the basis for estimated nucleated cell counts. Clones were read by immunoSEQ multiplex PCR, and TCRdb kept only the in-frame ones, dropping some. V, J and clone size are taken as reported in that table, and D and trimming were inferred from the DNA itself. This table has 200,000 to 250,000 clones, more than 80% appearing once. V lost 10 bases, J lost 5 bases, and 9 bases stayed unmatched. Germline assignment: CDR1 MNHEY and CDR2 SVGAGI. This CDR3 is 13 amino acids long. Only one count was recorded for this clone. Material for sequencing was peripheral blood. The V call is TRBV6-5, the J call TRBJ1-2, with 8 positions matching TRBD1. This receptor was obtained from a woman older than 75 with acute or convalescent COVID-19. The CDR3 nucleotides read TGTGCCACTGAGACCGGGACAGGTTATGGCTACACCTTC. Amino acids: CATETGTGYGYTF.